This TCR beta chain was captured by sequencing in a study of blood T cell repertoires in COVID-19. Study at large: Samples representing acute and convalescent COVID-19 were sourced from the United States, Italy and Spain. From T cells, B-cell-depleted T cells, or PBMCs came the material, which was cDNA or gDNA.

As for this clone: At one of its ends the junction is not consistent with the germline gene, which may arise from a read error.

This CDR3 comprises 15 residues. The germline CDR1 and CDR2 sequences are KGHDR and SFDVKD. Original processing methods: Nucleated cell counts were estimated from reference gene primer amplification. Sequencing was performed with immunoSEQ multiplex PCR; in TCRdb, only in-frame clones are kept and a portion is missing. V and J calls and clone size are those listed in that table; D and trimming were worked out from the DNA. The sample yields about 75,000 clones, approximately 88% seen once. The origin of this receptor is a woman between 50 and 59 years old with acute or convalescent COVID-19. Source material: peripheral blood. J is TRBJ1-4 and V is TRBV24-1; perhaps TRBD1 as D (6 bases). The CDR3 DNA is TGTGCCACCAGTGATTCCAACAGGGCTAAGGAAAAACTGTTTTTT. This codes for CATSDSNRAKEKLFF.